Listed here is a single TCR beta chain. The data stem from a study of blood T cell repertoires in COVID-19. On the study more broadly: Sites in the United States, Italy and Spain provided acute and convalescent COVID-19 samples.

Under the authors' procedure: Amplified reference gene primers provided the basis for estimating nucleated cell counts. Generated by immunoSEQ multiplex PCR, the TCRdb table keeps only in-frame clones and is missing some. V and J calls and clone size are those listed in that table; D and trimming were worked out from the DNA. The sample holds about 280,000 clones, around 87% seen once. Per the germline V gene, CDR1 is MDHEN and CDR2 is SYDVKM. Trimming left V 11 bases short and J 4 bases short, with 20 bases between. CDR3 size: 14 residues. The receptor was derived from a woman aged 25-40 years who had recovered from COVID-19. V gene TRBV28 combines with J gene TRBJ1-1; weak D call: TRBD1 (6 bases). Material: peripheral blood. CDR3 nucleotides: TGTGCCGTATACGGGACAAAAGGCCGCACTGAAGCTTTCTTT. Its protein product is CAVYGTKGRTEAFF.